This T cell receptor (beta chain) was observed in a study of patients and donors after allogeneic stem cell transplantation. Germline V gene lookup returns CDR1 SGHTA and CDR2 FQGTGA. This CDR3 spans 13 amino acids. The V segment lost 5 bases and the J segment 9 bases; nucleotides outside the gene matches: 7. TCRdb ran MiXCR on the RT-PCR reads and lists one entry per CDR3 protein. The sample has some 880,000 distinct CDR3 sequences, about a sixth seen once. Source material: blood, either unsorted or a sorted T cell fraction (not recorded which). The chain employs TRBV7-3 and TRBJ2-3; 8 bases line up with TRBD2. The source is a human donor who was either an allogeneic HSCT recipient or a stem cell or donor lymphocyte infusion donor (not recorded which). It is not recorded whose cells these are; they may come from a transplant donor. In DNA form, the CDR3 reads TGTGCCAGCAGCACCGGACTAGCCCTAACGCAGTATTTT. The encoded protein is CASSTGLALTQYF.